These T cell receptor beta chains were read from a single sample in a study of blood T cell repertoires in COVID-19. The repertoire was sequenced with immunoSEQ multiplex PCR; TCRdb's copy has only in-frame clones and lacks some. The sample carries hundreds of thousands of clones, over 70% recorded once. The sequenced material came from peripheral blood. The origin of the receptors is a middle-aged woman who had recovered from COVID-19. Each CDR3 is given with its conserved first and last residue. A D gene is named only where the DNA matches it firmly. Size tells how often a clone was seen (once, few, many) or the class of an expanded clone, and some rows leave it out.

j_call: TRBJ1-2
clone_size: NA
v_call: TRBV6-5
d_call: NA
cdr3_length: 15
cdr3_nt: TGTGCCAGCAGTTACTCCCACGGTGGAGCCTATGGCTACACCTTC
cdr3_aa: CASSYSHGGAYGYTF

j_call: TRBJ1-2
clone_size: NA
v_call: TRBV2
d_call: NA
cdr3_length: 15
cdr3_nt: TGTGCCAGCAGGGAGGGTCGCGGGAGAATCTATGGCTACACCTTC
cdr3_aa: CASREGRGRIYGYTF

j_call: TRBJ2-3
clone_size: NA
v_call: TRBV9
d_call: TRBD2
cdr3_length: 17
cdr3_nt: TGTGCCAGCAGCCACCTCCTAGCGGGGGGGCCGCCAGATACGCAGTATTTT
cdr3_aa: CASSHLLAGGPPDTQYF

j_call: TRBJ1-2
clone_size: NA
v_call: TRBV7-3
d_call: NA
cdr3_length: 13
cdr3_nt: TGTGCCAGCAGCTCGCACCCTGAGGGGGACTACACCTTC
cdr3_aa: CASSSHPEGDYTF

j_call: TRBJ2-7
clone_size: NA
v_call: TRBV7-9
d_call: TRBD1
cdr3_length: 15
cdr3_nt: TGTGCCAGCAGCCCCCTGGGCAGGGGGTCCTGGGAGCAGTACTTC
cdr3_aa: CASSPLGRGSWEQYF

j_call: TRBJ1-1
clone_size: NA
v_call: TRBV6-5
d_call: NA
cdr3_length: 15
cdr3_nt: TGTGCCAGCAGTTGGATGGAGGGGTTGAACACTGAAGCTTTCTTT
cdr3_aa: CASSWMEGLNTEAFF

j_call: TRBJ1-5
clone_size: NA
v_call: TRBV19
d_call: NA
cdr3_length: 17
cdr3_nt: TGTGCCAGTAGCCTATGGGGGGGACAAAATTCGGGTCAGCCCCAGCATTTT
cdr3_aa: CASSLWGGQNSGQPQHF

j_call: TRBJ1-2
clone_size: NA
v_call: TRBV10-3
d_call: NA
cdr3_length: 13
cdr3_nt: TGTGCCACTAAGGGGTATGGGCTGTATGGCTACACCTTC
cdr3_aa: CATKGYGLYGYTF

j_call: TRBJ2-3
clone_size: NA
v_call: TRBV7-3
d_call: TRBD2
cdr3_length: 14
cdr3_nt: TGTGCCAGCAGCCTAGCGGGGGGCACGAATACGCAGTATTTT
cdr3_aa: CASSLAGGTNTQYF

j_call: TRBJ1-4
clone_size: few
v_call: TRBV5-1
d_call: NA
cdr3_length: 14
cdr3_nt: TGCGCCAGCAGCTTGCTGGCCCCTAATGAAAAACTGTTTTTT
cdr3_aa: CASSLLAPNEKLFF

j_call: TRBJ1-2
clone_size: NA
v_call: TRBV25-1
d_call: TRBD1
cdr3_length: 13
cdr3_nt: TGTGCCAGCAGTGGGCGAGGGGGCCGGATCGCCACCTTC
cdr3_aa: CASSGRGGRIATF